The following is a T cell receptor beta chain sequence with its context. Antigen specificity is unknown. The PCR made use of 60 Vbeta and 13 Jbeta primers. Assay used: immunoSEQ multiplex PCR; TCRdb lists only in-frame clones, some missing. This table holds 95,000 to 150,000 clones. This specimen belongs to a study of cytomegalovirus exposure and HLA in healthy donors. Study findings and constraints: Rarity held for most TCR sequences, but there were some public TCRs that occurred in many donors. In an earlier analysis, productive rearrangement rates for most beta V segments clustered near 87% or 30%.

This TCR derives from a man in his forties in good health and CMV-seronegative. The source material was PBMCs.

Written as DNA, the CDR3 is TGTGCCAGCAGTTATGGGGCCACAGGGGGCTTCTATGGCTACACCTTC. Its protein is CASSYGATGGFYGYTF. The chain uses TRBV6-5 and TRBJ1-2; 9 nucleotides agree with TRBD1. This CDR3 is 16 amino acids long. V gave up 3 bases and J gave up 4 bases; unmatched junction bases: 9. CDR1 and CDR2 from the germline V gene are MNHEY and SVGAGI.